This T cell receptor (beta chain) was found in a study of CD8 T cells in Susac syndrome. Sequencing of TCR beta covered CD8+ and CD4+ T cells obtained from blood. FACS enriched CD8+ TEMRA cells, while bulk CD8+ and CD4+ were negatively isolated. A quantity of 0.5 to 1 ug RNA underwent reverse transcription using random hexamers. With immunoSEQ multiplex PCR, TCR beta CDR3 was amplified across 54 Vbeta and 13 Jbeta. TCRdb re-called the immunoSEQ multiplex PCR reads with MiXCR, one entry per CDR3 protein. This sample has approximately 130,000 distinct CDR3 sequences, with more than 75% found just once. The material sequenced was CD8+ T cells from PBMCs. The clonotype originates from a human donor with multiple sclerosis.

The DNA of the CDR3 is TGTGCCAGTAGTATGGAACATAACTATGGCTACACCTTC. This codes for CASSMEHNYGYTF. The chain carries TRBV19 and TRBJ1-2; D unresolved. This CDR3 spans 13 amino acids. V lost 3 bases and J lost 1, with 6 bases in between. Germline lookup yields CDR1 LNHDA and CDR2 SQIVND (reference sequence).